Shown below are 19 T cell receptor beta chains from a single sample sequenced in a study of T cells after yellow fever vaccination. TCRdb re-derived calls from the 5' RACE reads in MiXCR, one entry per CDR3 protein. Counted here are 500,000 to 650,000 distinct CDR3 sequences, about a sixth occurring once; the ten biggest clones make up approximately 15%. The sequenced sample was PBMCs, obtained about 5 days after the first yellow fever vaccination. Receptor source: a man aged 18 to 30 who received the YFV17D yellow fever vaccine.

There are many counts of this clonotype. CDR3 in amino acids: CSARGRRTTRGTTDTQYF. CDR3 DNA sequence: TGCAGTGCTAGAGGCAGGCGAACGACTAGGGGGACCACAGATACGCAGTATTTT. This chain links TRBV20-1 with TRBJ2-3; D may correspond to TRBD1 or TRBD2 (6 bases each). V gave up 1 base and J gave up 2 bases, with 22 bases separating them. This CDR3 is 18 amino acids long. Germline V CDR1 and CDR2: DFQATT, SNEGSKA (reference sequence).

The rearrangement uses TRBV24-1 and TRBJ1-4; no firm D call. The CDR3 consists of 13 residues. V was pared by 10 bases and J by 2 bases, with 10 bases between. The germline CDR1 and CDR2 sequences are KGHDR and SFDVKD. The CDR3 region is CATSSGTNEKLFF. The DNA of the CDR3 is TGTGCCACTTCCAGCGGGACTAATGAAAAACTGTTTTTT.

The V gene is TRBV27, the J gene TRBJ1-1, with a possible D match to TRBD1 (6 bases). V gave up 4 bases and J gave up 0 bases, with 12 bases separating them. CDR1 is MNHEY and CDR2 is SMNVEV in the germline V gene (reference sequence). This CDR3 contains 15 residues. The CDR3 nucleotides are TGTGCCAGCAGTTCCTCCGGGACATTGAACACTGAAGCTTTCTTT. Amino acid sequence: CASSSSGTLNTEAFF.

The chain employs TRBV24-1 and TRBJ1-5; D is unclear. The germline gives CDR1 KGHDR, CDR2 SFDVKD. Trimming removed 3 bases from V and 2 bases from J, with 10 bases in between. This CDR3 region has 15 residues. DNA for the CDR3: TGTGCCACCAGTGATCCTGGAATGGGCAATCAGCCCCAGCATTTT. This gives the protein CATSDPGMGNQPQHF.

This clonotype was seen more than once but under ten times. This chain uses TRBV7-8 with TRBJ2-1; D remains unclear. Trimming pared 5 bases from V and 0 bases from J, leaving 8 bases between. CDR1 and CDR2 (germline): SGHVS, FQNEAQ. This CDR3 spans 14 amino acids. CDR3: CASSATFSYNEQFF. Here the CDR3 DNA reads TGTGCCAGCAGCGCCACCTTCTCCTACAATGAGCAGTTCTTC.

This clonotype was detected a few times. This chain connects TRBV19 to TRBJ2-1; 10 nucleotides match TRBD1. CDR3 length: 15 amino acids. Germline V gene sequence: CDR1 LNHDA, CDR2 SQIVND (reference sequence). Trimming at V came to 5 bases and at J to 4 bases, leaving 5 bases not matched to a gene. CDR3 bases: TGTGCCAGTAGTCAGTGGGGACAGGGGTACAATGAGCAGTTCTTC. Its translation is CASSQWGQGYNEQFF. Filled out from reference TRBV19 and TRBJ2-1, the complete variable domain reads DGGITQSPKYLFRKEGQNVTLSCEQNLNHDAMYWYRQDPGQGLRLIYYSQIVNDFQKGDIAEGYSVSREKKESFPLTVTSAQKNPTAFYLCASSQWGQGYNEQFFGPGTRLTVL.

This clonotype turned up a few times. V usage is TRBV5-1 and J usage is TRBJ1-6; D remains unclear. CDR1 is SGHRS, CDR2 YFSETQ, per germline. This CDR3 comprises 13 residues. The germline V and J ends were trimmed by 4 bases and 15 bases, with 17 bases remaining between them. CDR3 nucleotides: TGCGCCAGCAGCCCCCTAGACCTGCTGGACCTCCACTTT. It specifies CASSPLDLLDLHF.

The DNA for the CDR3 is TGTGCCAGCAGCGTAGAGAGTAGCGGGGACACCGGGGAGCTGTTTTTT. Encoded protein: CASSVESSGDTGELFF. The chain recombines TRBV9 with TRBJ2-2, with TRBD2 identical over 8 bases. This CDR3 spans 16 amino acids. V was clipped by 0 bases and J by 3 bases; unmatched bases: 4. CDR1 is SGDLS and CDR2 is YYNGEE in the germline V gene.

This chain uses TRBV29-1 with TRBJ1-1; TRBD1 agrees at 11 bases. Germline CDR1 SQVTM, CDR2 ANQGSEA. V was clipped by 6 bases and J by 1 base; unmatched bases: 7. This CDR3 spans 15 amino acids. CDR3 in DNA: TGCAGCGTCCTTCCGGGACAGGGGGGGAACACTGAAGCTTTCTTT. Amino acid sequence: CSVLPGQGGNTEAFF.

For the CDR3, the DNA is TGTGCCAGCAGGACCGGACAGAGCAATCAGCCCCAGCATTTT. Protein: CASRTGQSNQPQHF. This rearrangement joins TRBV28 to TRBJ1-5, with a possible D match to TRBD1 (6 bases). The ends were cut back, 6 bases at V and 1 base at J, with 10 bases in the middle. CDR1 and CDR2 from the germline V gene are MDHEN and SYDVKM. The CDR3 covers 14 residues.

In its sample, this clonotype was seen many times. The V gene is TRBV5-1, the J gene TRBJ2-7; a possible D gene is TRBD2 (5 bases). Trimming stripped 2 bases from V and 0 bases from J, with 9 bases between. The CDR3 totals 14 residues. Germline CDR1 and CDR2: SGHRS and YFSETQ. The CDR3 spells CASSFSATSYEQYF. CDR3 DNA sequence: TGCGCCAGCAGCTTTAGCGCCACCTCCTACGAGCAGTACTTC.

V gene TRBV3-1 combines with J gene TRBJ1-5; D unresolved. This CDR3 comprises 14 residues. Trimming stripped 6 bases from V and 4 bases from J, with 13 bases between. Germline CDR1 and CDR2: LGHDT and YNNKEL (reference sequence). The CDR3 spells CASSKSEVNQPQHF. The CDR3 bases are TGTGCCAGCAGTAAATCAGAAGTAAATCAGCCCCAGCATTTT.

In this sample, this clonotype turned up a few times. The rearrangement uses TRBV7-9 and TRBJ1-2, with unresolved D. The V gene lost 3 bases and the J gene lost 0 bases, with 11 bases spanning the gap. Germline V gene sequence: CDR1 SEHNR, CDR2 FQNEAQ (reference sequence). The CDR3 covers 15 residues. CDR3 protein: CASSLGDSTNYGYTF. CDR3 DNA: TGTGCCAGCAGCTTGGGCGATTCTACTAACTATGGCTACACCTTC. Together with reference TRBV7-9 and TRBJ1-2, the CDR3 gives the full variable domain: DTGVSQNPRHKITKRGQNVTFRCDPISEHNRLYWYRQTLGQGPEFLTYFQNEAQLEKSRLLSDRFSAERPKGSFSTLEIQRTEQGDSAMYLCASSLGDSTNYGYTFGSGTRLTVV.

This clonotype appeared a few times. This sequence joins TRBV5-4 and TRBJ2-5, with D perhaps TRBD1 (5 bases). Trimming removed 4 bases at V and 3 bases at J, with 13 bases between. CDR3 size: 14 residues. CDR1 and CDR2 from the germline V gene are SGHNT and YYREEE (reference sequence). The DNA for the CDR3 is TGTGCCAGCAGCCACCGACAGTCCAAAGAGACCCAGTACTTC. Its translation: CASSHRQSKETQYF.

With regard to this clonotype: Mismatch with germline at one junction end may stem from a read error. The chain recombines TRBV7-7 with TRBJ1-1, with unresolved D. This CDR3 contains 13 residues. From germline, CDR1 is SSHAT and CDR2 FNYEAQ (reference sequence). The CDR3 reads CASSVTVTSEAFF. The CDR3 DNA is TGTGCTAGCAGCGTTACAGTGACTTCTGAAGCTTTCTTT.

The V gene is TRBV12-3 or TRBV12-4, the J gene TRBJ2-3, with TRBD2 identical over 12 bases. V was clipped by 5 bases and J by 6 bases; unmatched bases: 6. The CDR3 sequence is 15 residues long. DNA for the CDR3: TGTGCCAGCAGTCCAACGACTAGCGGGGGTGATACGCAGTATTTT. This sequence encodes CASSPTTSGGDTQYF.

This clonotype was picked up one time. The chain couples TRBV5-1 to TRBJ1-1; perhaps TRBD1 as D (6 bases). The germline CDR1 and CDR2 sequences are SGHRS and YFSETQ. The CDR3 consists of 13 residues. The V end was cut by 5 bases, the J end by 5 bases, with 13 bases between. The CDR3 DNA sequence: TGCGCCAGCAGACCCGGGACATCGACTGAAGCTTTCTTT. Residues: CASRPGTSTEAFF.

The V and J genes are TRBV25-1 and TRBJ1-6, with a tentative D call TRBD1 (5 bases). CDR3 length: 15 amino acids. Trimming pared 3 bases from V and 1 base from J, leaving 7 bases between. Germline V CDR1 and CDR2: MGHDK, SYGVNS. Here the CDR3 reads CASSDRGSYNSPLHF. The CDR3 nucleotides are TGTGCCAGCAGTGATAGGGGTTCCTATAATTCACCCCTCCACTTT. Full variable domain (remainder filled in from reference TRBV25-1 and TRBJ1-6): EADIYQTPRYLVIGTGKKITLECSQTMGHDKMYWYQQDPGMELHLIHYSYGVNSTEKGDLSSESTVSRIRTEHFPLTLESARPSHTSQYLCASSDRGSYNSPLHFGNGTRLTVT.

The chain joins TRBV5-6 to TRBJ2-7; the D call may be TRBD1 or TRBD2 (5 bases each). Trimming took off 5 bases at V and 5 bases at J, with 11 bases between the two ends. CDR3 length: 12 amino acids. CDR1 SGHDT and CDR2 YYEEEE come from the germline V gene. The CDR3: CASSRGVDEQYV. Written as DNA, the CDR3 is TGTGCCAGCAGTCGAGGGGTCGACGAGCAGTACGTC.